The 10 T cell receptor beta chains presented below share a single source sample, sequenced in a study of shared clonotypes between healthy human individuals. This table comes from immunoSEQ multiplex PCR, and its TCRdb copy is limited to in-frame clones, with some not included. Of 2 million to 2.5 million clones listed, approximately 96% are singletons. Sequencing used naive CD4+ T cells sorted from blood. The subset was: CD45RA+ positively selected. The receptor source for this set is a man younger than 35 in good health.

The gene calls are TRBV4-1 and TRBJ1-2, with 7 positions matching TRBD1. Germline loops: CDR1 MGHRA, CDR2 YSYEKL. The J segment lost 1 base and the V segment lost 5 bases, leaving 7 bases of the junction unmatched. CDR3 length: 15 amino acids. The CDR3 here is CASSDRQGGNYGYTF. The CDR3 nucleotides read TGCGCCAGCAGCGACCGACAGGGAGGTAACTATGGCTACACCTTC.

This clone has just a few counts. The chain carries TRBV6-1 and TRBJ2-1; tentative D call: TRBD2 (5 bases). The CDR3 loop spans 14 amino acids. V lost 2 bases and J 4 bases, leaving 9 bases between the germline ends. The germline V gene has CDR1 MNHNS and CDR2 SASEGT. For the CDR3, the DNA is TGTGCCAGCAGTGAACCGGACTCTTACAATGAGCAGTTCTTC. Translated: CASSEPDSYNEQFF.

This clone showed up just once. This chain links TRBV7-2 with TRBJ1-4; the D is unclear. The CDR3 consists of 14 residues. The V end was cut by 5 bases, the J end by 3 bases, with 10 bases between. The germline V gene has CDR1 SGHTA and CDR2 FQGNSA. CDR3 sequence: CASSPGLPNEKLFF. As DNA, the CDR3 is TGTGCCAGCAGCCCGGGATTACCTAATGAAAAACTGTTTTTT. The full variable domain, completed using reference TRBV7-2 and TRBJ1-4, is GAGVSQSPSNKVTEKGKDVELRCDPISGHTALYWYRQSLGQGLEFLIYFQGNSAPDKSGLPSDRFSAERTGGSVSTLTIQRTQQEDSAVYLCASSPGLPNEKLFFGSGTQLSVL.

The rearrangement links TRBV6-5 to TRBJ2-7, with 7 bases identical to TRBD1. This CDR3 spans 14 amino acids. In germline, CDR1 is MNHEY, CDR2 SVGAGI. Trimming cost V 8 bases and J 8 bases; bases outside gene matches: 15. CDR3 amino acids: CASGRQGKRTKQYF. CDR3 nucleotide sequence: TGTGCCAGCGGACGACAGGGAAAAAGAACGAAGCAGTACTTC.

The chain carries TRBV7-9 and TRBJ1-3; D unclear. Germline V CDR1 and CDR2: SEHNR, FQNEAQ (reference sequence). The V end lost 1 base, the J end lost 3 bases, and 16 bases lay between the germline ends. This CDR3 spans 17 amino acids. The CDR3 bases are TGTGCCAGCAGCTTAGTGAAGGGCACGGTGCTTGGAAACACCATATATTTT. As protein: CASSLVKGTVLGNTIYF.

This rearrangement joins TRBV5-4 to TRBJ2-1, with a tentative D call TRBD2 (6 bases). CDR1 and CDR2 (germline): SGHNT, YYREEE (reference sequence). V lost 4 bases, J lost 10 bases, and 12 bases lay in between. The CDR3 is 12 residues long. The CDR3 protein is CASSPGVGEQFF. The CDR3 DNA is TGTGCCAGCAGCCCGGGGGTAGGCGAGCAGTTCTTC. The full variable domain, its missing parts supplied by reference TRBV5-4 and TRBJ2-1, is ETGVTQSPTHLIKTRGQQVTLRCSSQSGHNTVSWYQQALGQGPQFIFQYYREEENGRGNFPPRFSGLQFPNYSSELNVNALELDDSALYLCASSPGVGEQFFGPGTRLTVL.

The rearrangement uses TRBV10-2 and TRBJ2-2; 15 bases match TRBD2. CDR1 is WSHSY and CDR2 is SAAADI in the germline V gene. The CDR3 totals 20 residues. J lost 4 bases, V lost 3 bases, and 12 bases had no gene match. The CDR3 loop is CASSDPGGGLAGGLTGELFF. CDR3 nucleotides: TGCGCCAGCAGTGACCCGGGGGGGGGACTAGCGGGAGGCCTCACCGGGGAGCTGTTTTTT.

The chain joins TRBV2 to TRBJ2-7, with 9 bases identical to TRBD1. V shed 8 bases and J 6 bases; nucleotides not matched to a gene: 8. Germline V gene sequence: CDR1 SNHLY, CDR2 FYNNEI. This CDR3 region has 13 residues. CDR3 in DNA: TGTGCCAGCGGGGTACAGGGGGCAGGCGAGCAGTACTTC. It specifies CASGVQGAGEQYF.

V gene TRBV5-1 combines with J gene TRBJ1-4; maybe TRBD1 (5 bases). The germline V gene encodes CDR1 SGHRS and CDR2 YFSETQ. This CDR3 spans 16 amino acids. The V and J ends lost 0 bases and 7 bases respectively, with 16 bases between them. The CDR3, as DNA: TGCGCCAGCAGCTTGGGCCCCCTCGGGGCAGGTGAAAAACTGTTTTTT. Protein: CASSLGPLGAGEKLFF.

On this clone: Other nucleotide sequences from this sample produce the same CDR3. The J gene is TRBJ1-5, the V gene TRBV6-6; possible D gene TRBD1, 5 bases. Germline V CDR1 and CDR2: MNHNY, SVGAGI (reference sequence). Trimming stripped 8 bases from V and 1 base from J, with 6 bases between. The CDR3 runs 12 residues. CDR3 in amino acids: CASRDSNQPQHF. The CDR3 DNA reads TGTGCCAGCCGGGACAGCAATCAGCCCCAGCATTTT.